This T cell receptor (beta chain) came from a study of cytomegalovirus exposure and HLA in healthy donors. With 4 bases removed from V and 15 bases from J, the gap between germline ends came to 12 bases. The germline V gene encodes CDR1 SGHTS and CDR2 YDEGEE. The CDR3 is 10 amino acids. PCR used 60 Vbeta primers and 13 Jbeta primers. Measured with immunoSEQ multiplex PCR; TCRdb has only the in-frame clones, and not every one. Its table lists over 40,000 clones. The rearrangement joins TRBV5-8 to TRBJ2-3; no firm D call. The sample was PBMCs. The clonotype was recovered from a man younger than 45 in good health and CMV-seronegative. CDR3 protein: CASSRESVYF. CDR3 DNA: TGTGCCAGCAGCAGAGAATCCGTTTATTTT.